This TCR beta chain was obtained from a study of T-cell memory formation after mild COVID-19. The sample holds a few counts of this clonotype. TCRdb reanalysed the 5' RACE reads using MiXCR and keeps one entry per CDR3 protein. This table holds roughly 600,000 distinct CDR3 sequences, about a sixth found once. Germline values: CDR1 SGHTA, CDR2 FQGTGA. Trimming left V 2 bases short and J 0 bases short, with 22 bases between. This CDR3 has 20 residues. V usage is TRBV7-3 and J usage is TRBJ2-2; possible D gene TRBD2, 7 bases. Sequencing input: PBMCs or a T cell subset sorted from them (not recorded which). The receptor was derived from an adult woman who had mild COVID-19 (a few samples of this study predate the infection). Cell type and time point are not known. In DNA, the CDR3 is TGTGCCAGCAGCTTACGGGGCGGCGGGGGCGCAAAGGCGAACACCGGGGAGCTGTTTTTT. It yields the protein CASSLRGGGGAKANTGELFF.